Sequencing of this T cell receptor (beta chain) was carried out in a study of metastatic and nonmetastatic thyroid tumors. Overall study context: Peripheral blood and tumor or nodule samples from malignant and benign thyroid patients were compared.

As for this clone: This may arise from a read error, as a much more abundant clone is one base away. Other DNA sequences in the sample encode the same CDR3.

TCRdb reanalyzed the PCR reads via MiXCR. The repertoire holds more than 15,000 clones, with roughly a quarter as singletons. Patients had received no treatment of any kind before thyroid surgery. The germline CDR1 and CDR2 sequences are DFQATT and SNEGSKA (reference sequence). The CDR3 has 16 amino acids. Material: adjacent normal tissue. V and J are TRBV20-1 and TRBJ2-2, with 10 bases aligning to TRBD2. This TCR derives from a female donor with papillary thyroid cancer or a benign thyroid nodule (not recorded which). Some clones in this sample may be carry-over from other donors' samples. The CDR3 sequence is CSARPVAGGLTGELFF. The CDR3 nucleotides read TGCAGTGCTAGACCCGTAGCGGGGGGCCTCACCGGGGAGCTGTTCTTT.